A selection of T cell receptor beta chains follows, all from one sample in a study of control samples from healthy donors and cancer patients. The assay was immunoSEQ multiplex PCR, and TCRdb's table has in-frame clones only and misses some. The sample carries approximately 180,000 clones, 91% recorded once. The specimen was blood. These TCRs come from a woman in her 40s in good health. CDR3s include the opening cysteine and the closing phenylalanine or tryptophan.

CDR3aa: CASSYVEDSYGYTF
v_gene: TRBV7-9
j_gene: TRBJ1-2

CDR3aa: CASSREDPQGTGELFF
v_gene: TRBV7-6
j_gene: TRBJ2-2

CDR3aa: CASLQFYTGELFF
v_gene: TRBV11-2
j_gene: TRBJ2-2

CDR3aa: CASTRLSNTEAFF
v_gene: TRBV12-3/TRBV12-4
j_gene: TRBJ1-1

CDR3aa: CASSLDEGQRIATNEKLFF
v_gene: TRBV7-9
j_gene: TRBJ1-4

CDR3aa: CASSLLGGGSYEQYF
v_gene: TRBV14
j_gene: TRBJ2-7

CDR3aa: CSVDLDRGDGYTF
v_gene: TRBV29-1
j_gene: TRBJ1-2

CDR3aa: CASSLVSALATPAYEQYF
v_gene: TRBV21-1
j_gene: TRBJ2-7

CDR3aa: CASSQVGGGPYEQYF
v_gene: TRBV14
j_gene: TRBJ2-7

CDR3aa: CASSRGGREITDTQYF
v_gene: TRBV19
j_gene: TRBJ2-3

CDR3aa: CASRYHSLAGDGELFF
v_gene: TRBV6-5
j_gene: TRBJ2-2

CDR3aa: CASSLGHGNTIYF
v_gene: TRBV11-2
j_gene: TRBJ1-3

CDR3aa: CASKDAFSYEQYF
v_gene: TRBV5-4
j_gene: TRBJ2-7

CDR3aa: CASSYVQGPGNTIYF
v_gene: TRBV6-6
j_gene: TRBJ1-3

CDR3aa: CASSPSTGGYEQYF
v_gene: TRBV18
j_gene: TRBJ2-7

CDR3aa: CASSWKTGGIQETQYF
v_gene: TRBV5-1
j_gene: TRBJ2-5

CDR3aa: CASSLDTGSPYEQYF
v_gene: TRBV5-1
j_gene: TRBJ2-7

CDR3aa: CASSLSKGAYEQYF
v_gene: TRBV6-2/TRBV6-3
j_gene: TRBJ2-7

CDR3aa: CASSLRGGDNEQYF
v_gene: TRBV27
j_gene: TRBJ2-7

CDR3aa: CASSIFITETEAFF
v_gene: TRBV19
j_gene: TRBJ1-1

CDR3aa: CASSFSDTQYF
v_gene: TRBV7-6
j_gene: TRBJ2-3

CDR3aa: CASSYKWRGKGYNEQFF
v_gene: TRBV6-7
j_gene: TRBJ2-1

CDR3aa: CASSWTGSNSPLHF
v_gene: TRBV6-2/TRBV6-3
j_gene: TRBJ1-6

CDR3aa: CASSEAPSGEQYF
v_gene: TRBV13
j_gene: TRBJ2-7

CDR3aa: CASSLFRNFDEQFF
v_gene: TRBV5-5
j_gene: TRBJ2-1

CDR3aa: CASSFGRVSYEQYF
v_gene: TRBV13
j_gene: TRBJ2-7

CDR3aa: CSVDMVWAGGYTF
v_gene: TRBV29-1
j_gene: TRBJ1-2

CDR3aa: CASSPYQGAQNIQYF
v_gene: TRBV18
j_gene: TRBJ2-4